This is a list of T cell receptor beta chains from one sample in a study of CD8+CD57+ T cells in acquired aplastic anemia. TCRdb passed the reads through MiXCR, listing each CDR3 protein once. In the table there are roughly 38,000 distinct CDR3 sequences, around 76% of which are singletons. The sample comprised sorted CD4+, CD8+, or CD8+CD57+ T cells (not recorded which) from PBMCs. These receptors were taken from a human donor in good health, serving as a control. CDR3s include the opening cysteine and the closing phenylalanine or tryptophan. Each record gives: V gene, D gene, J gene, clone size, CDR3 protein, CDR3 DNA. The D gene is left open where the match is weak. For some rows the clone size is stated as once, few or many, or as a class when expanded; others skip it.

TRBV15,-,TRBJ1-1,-,CATSTVSEAFF,TGTGCCACCAGCACCGTCAGCGAAGCTTTCTTT
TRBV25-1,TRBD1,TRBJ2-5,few,CASTDRGRGETQYF,TGTGCCAGCACCGACAGGGGGCGCGGAGAGACCCAGTACTTC
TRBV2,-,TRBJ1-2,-,CASSESGLRGYTF,TGTGCCAGCAGTGAATCCGGGCTCCGCGGCTACACCTTC
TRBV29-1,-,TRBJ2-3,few,CSAGGGASDTQYF,TGCAGCGCCGGAGGGGGGGCTTCAGATACGCAGTATTTT
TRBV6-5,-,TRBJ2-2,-,CASSYGGYGELFF,TGTGCCAGCAGTTATGGGGGGTACGGGGAGCTGTTTTTT
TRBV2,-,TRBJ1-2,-,CASNGPSGLGYGYTF,TGTGCCAGCAACGGGCCTAGCGGTTTAGGATATGGCTACACCTTC
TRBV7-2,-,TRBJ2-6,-,CASIKISGANVLTF,TGTGCCAGCATCAAGATCTCTGGGGCCAACGTCCTGACTTTC
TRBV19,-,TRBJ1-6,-,CASSINGDSPLHF,TGTGCCAGTAGTATTAATGGCGATTCACCCCTCCACTTT
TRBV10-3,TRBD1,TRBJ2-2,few,CAISGTGNTGELFF,TGTGCCATCAGTGGGACAGGAAACACCGGGGAGCTGTTTTTT
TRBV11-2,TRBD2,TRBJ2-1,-,CASSWGLAGGYYNEQFF,TGTGCCAGCAGCTGGGGACTAGCGGGGGGGTACTACAATGAGCAGTTCTTC
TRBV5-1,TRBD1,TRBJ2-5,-,CASSQGQGAEETQYF,TGCGCCAGCAGCCAGGGACAGGGGGCAGAAGAGACCCAGTACTTC
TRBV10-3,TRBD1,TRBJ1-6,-,CATLQGADSPLHF,TGTGCCACCTTACAGGGGGCAGATTCACCCCTCCACTTT
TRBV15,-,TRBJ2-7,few,CATSCGYEQYF,TGTGCCACCAGCTGTGGTTACGAGCAGTACTTC
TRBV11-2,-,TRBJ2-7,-,CASSLVGPGETYEQYF,TGTGCCAGCAGCTTAGTAGGGCCCGGGGAAACCTACGAGCAGTACTTC
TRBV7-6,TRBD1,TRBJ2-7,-,CASSWTGPQKEQYF,TGTGCCAGCAGCTGGACAGGGCCGCAGAAGGAGCAGTACTTC
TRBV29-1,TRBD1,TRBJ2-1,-,CSVYGTGDNEQFF,TGCAGCGTTTACGGGACAGGGGACAATGAGCAGTTCTTC
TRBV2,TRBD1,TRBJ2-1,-,CASTEGGIAKNEQFF,TGTGCCAGCACCGAAGGGGGCATCGCGAAAAATGAGCAGTTCTTC
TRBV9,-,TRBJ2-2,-,CASSRRGRNTGELFF,TGTGCCAGCAGTCGACGGGGGCGCAACACCGGGGAGCTGTTTTTT
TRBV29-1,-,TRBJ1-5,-,CSVERRGRLRNQPQHF,TGCAGCGTTGAACGCAGGGGACGGTTACGCAATCAGCCCCAGCATTTT
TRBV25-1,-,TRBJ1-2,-,CASEGRNYGYTF,TGTGCCAGCGAGGGGAGAAACTATGGCTACACCTTC
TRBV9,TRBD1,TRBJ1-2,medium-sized,CASTRPGTGIGYTF,TGTGCCAGCACCCGGCCCGGGACAGGGATCGGCTACACCTTC
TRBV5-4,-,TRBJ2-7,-,CASSLGTDSYEQYF,TGTGCCAGCAGCTTGGGGACAGACTCCTACGAGCAGTACTTC
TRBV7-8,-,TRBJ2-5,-,CASSFTVEETQYF,TGTGCCAGCAGCTTTACGGTGGAAGAGACCCAGTACTTC
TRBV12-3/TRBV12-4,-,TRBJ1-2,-,CASSLDPGPYTF,TGTGCCAGCAGTTTAGATCCGGGGCCCTACACCTTC
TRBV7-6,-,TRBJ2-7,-,CASSLEGHSVGEQYF,TGTGCCAGCAGCTTAGAGGGCCACTCGGTCGGCGAGCAGTACTTC
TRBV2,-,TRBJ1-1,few,CASQGSRSTEAFF,TGTGCCAGCCAAGGTTCCCGGTCCACTGAAGCTTTCTTT
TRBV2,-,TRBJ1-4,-,CASSPPSGVVATDEKLFF,TGTGCCAGCAGCCCTCCCTCGGGGGTGGTAGCAACGGATGAAAAACTGTTTTTT
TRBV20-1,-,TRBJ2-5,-,CSAEGAGAHQETQYF,TGCAGTGCTGAAGGGGCGGGGGCCCACCAAGAGACCCAGTACTTC
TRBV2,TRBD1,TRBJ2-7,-,CASSGTGANEQYF,TGTGCCAGCAGTGGGACAGGGGCCAACGAGCAGTACTTC
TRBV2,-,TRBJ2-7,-,CASTPGPLSYEQYF,TGTGCCAGCACCCCGGGACCTCTCTCCTACGAGCAGTACTTC
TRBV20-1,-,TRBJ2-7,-,CSARGQVHSYEQYF,TGCAGTGCTAGGGGGCAGGTGCACTCCTACGAGCAGTACTTC
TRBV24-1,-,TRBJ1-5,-,CATSDSSPNQPQHF,TGTGCCACCAGTGACAGTTCGCCCAATCAGCCCCAGCATTTT
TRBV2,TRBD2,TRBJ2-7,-,CASSLPGTSSYEQYF,TGTGCCAGCAGTCTACCGGGGACTAGTTCCTACGAGCAGTACTTC
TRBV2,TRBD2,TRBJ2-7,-,CASRKLAGWSSYEQYF,TGTGCCAGCAGAAAATTAGCGGGGTGGTCCTCCTACGAGCAGTACTTC
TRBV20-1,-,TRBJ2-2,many,CSAGEEGDTGELFF,TGCAGTGCTGGGGAAGAGGGCGACACCGGGGAGCTGTTTTTT
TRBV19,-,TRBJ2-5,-,CATYGVRDGQETQYF,TGTGCCACTTATGGAGTGAGGGACGGCCAAGAGACCCAGTACTTC
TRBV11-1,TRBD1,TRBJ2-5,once,CASSLALGQDQETQYF,TGTGCCAGCAGCTTAGCGCTCGGACAGGACCAAGAGACCCAGTACTTC
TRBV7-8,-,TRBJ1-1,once,CASRDSNTEAFF,TGTGCCAGCAGGGACAGTAACACTGAAGCTTTCTTT
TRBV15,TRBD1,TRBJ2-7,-,CATSRVGGRDEQYF,TGTGCCACCAGCAGAGTAGGGGGCCGGGACGAGCAGTACTTC
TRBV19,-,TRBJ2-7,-,CAGSIGNEQYF,TGTGCCGGTAGTATAGGAAACGAGCAGTACTTC
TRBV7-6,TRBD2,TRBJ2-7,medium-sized,CASSLAGGVDEQYF,TGTGCCAGCAGCTTAGCGGGGGGGGTCGACGAGCAGTACTTC
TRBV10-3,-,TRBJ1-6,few,CAISEGANSPLHF,TGTGCCATCAGTGAAGGGGCGAATTCACCCCTCCACTTT
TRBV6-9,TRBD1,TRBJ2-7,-,CASSSPGQGFNEQYF,TGTGCCAGCAGTTCTCCGGGACAGGGTTTCAACGAGCAGTACTTC